The present TCR beta chain was sequenced within a study of cytomegalovirus exposure and HLA in healthy donors. For this clone: Its target is not known.

The PCR used 60 Vbeta and 13 Jbeta primers. Data came from immunoSEQ multiplex PCR; TCRdb stores just in-frame clones and leaves some out. The table has roughly 110,000 clones, approximately 70% seen once. CDR1 and CDR2 (germline): SGHAT, FQNNGV. CDR3 length equals 14 residues. V was pared by 5 bases and J by 5 bases, with 6 bases of the junction left unmatched. Study-level points and caveats: A list of 150 to 200 TCR beta chains associated with cytomegalovirus was given. A later analysis reportedly identified an Asian-associated ancestry cluster as carrying fewer N-insertions than the roughly 670-donor mean. Within an earlier analysis, most TCR beta V segments proved productive either about 90% or about 30% of the time. Sequencing likely generated an artifact that appeared as a cluster of highly shared sequence variants.

Input material: PBMCs. The TCR was taken from a boy between 10 and 17 years old in good health and CMV-seronegative. The chain combines TRBV11-2 with TRBJ1-2, with 9 bases matching TRBD1. CDR3: CASSLRDRVYGYTF. In nucleotides, the CDR3 is TGTGCCAGCAGCCTAAGGGACAGGGTTTATGGCTACACCTTC.